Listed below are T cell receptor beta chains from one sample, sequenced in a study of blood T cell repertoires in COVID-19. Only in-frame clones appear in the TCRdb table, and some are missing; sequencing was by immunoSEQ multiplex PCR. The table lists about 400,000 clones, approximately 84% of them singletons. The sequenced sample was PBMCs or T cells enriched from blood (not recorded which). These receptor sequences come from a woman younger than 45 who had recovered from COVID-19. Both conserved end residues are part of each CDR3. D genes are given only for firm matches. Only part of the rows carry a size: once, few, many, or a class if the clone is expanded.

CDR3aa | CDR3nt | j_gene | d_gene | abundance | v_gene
CASSIAGPARATNEKLFF | TGTGCCAGTAGTATAGCAGGGCCCGCTCGGGCAACTAATGAAAAACTGTTTTTT | TRBJ1-4 | . | few | TRBV19
CAISESGVGTANTGELFF | TGTGCCATCAGTGAGTCGGGGGTCGGGACAGCTAACACCGGGGAGCTGTTTTTT | TRBJ2-2 | TRBD1 | once | TRBV10-3
CASSTHRDQPQHF | TGTGCCAGCAGTACTCACAGGGATCAGCCCCAGCATTTT | TRBJ1-5 | . | . | TRBV6-4
CASRGAYYGYTF | TGTGCCAGCAGAGGGGCATATTATGGCTACACCTTC | TRBJ1-2 | . | . | TRBV12-3/TRBV12-4
CASSLVGAGAYNEQFF | TGTGCCAGCAGCTTAGTTGGTGCGGGAGCCTACAATGAGCAGTTCTTC | TRBJ2-1 | TRBD2 | . | TRBV7-2
CASSQSLVAEAFF | TGTGCCAGCAGCCAATCCCTTGTCGCTGAAGCTTTCTTT | TRBJ1-1 | . | . | TRBV16
CASSFIPFRDEQFF | TGTGCCAGCAGTTTTATTCCGTTTCGGGATGAGCAGTTCTTC | TRBJ2-1 | . | . | TRBV27
CASSISSVSSYNEQFF | TGTGCCAGCAGTATCTCTAGCGTCAGCTCCTACAATGAGCAGTTCTTC | TRBJ2-1 | . | once | TRBV27
CASSSLQAYEQYF | TGTGCCAGCAGTTCATTACAGGCCTACGAGCAGTACTTC | TRBJ2-7 | . | . | TRBV6-2/TRBV6-3
CASRTTGTGWTEAFF | TGTGCCAGCCGTACGACCGGGACAGGATGGACTGAAGCTTTCTTT | TRBJ1-1 | TRBD1 | . | TRBV28
CASSPGQWASSLGSPLHF | TGTGCCAGCAGCCCGGGACAGTGGGCCAGCTCATTGGGTTCACCCCTCCACTTT | TRBJ1-6 | TRBD1 | . | TRBV5-5
CASSKGTGDHEQYF | TGTGCCAGCAGCAAAGGGACAGGGGATCACGAGCAGTACTTC | TRBJ2-7 | TRBD1 | . | TRBV2
CASSYGTGRGNTEAFF | TGTGCCAGCAGTTACGGTACAGGGAGAGGGAACACTGAAGCTTTCTTT | TRBJ1-1 | . | once | TRBV6-6
CASRLSTSGSAGTDTQYF | TGTGCCAGCAGACTGAGTACTAGCGGGAGTGCGGGCACAGATACGCAGTATTTT | TRBJ2-3 | TRBD2 | once | TRBV7-9
CASSPWTSYEQYF | TGTGCCAGCAGCCCTTGGACATCCTACGAGCAGTACTTC | TRBJ2-7 | . | once | TRBV13
CATSRDLNYGYTF | TGTGCCACCAGCAGAGATCTAAATTATGGCTACACCTTC | TRBJ1-2 | . | . | TRBV15
CASRLWGDTQPQHF | TGTGCCAGCAGGCTGTGGGGGGATACGCAGCCCCAGCATTTT | TRBJ1-5 | . | . | TRBV2
CASSLATDSEYF | TGTGCCAGCAGCCTCGCGACAGATTCGGAGTACTTC | TRBJ2-7 | . | . | TRBV5-5
CASSQEIRNYGYTF | TGTGCCAGCAGCCAAGAAATCAGGAACTATGGCTACACCTTC | TRBJ1-2 | . | . | TRBV3-1/TRBV3-2
CASSLVGGPNTGELFF | TGTGCCAGCAGCTTAGTGGGAGGTCCCAACACCGGGGAGCTGTTTTTT | TRBJ2-2 | . | . | TRBV11-2
CASSPIGTRGVSYEQYF | TGTGCCAGCAGCCCAATAGGGACCAGGGGAGTCTCCTACGAGCAGTACTTC | TRBJ2-7 | . | . | TRBV27
CASSATGPAGGGYTF | TGTGCCAGCAGCGCCACAGGGCCCGCGGGTGGTGGCTACACCTTC | TRBJ1-2 | . | . | TRBV7-9
CASSQTVAVNTEAFF | TGTGCCAGCAGCCAGACAGTTGCAGTGAACACTGAAGCTTTCTTT | TRBJ1-1 | . | . | TRBV4-2
CASSSNSWEGEQFF | TGTGCCAGTAGTAGCAACAGCTGGGAGGGTGAGCAGTTCTTC | TRBJ2-1 | TRBD2 | . | TRBV19
CASSFARAGGSPTQYF | TGTGCCAGCAGCTTTGCGAGGGCGGGGGGGTCGCCTACGCAGTATTTT | TRBJ2-3 | TRBD2 | . | TRBV5-6
CASTSASGGTTGELFF | TGTGCCAGCACTAGTGCTAGCGGGGGTACCACCGGGGAGCTGTTTTTT | TRBJ2-2 | TRBD2 | . | TRBV7-2
CASSPVGTRIYEQYF | TGTGCCAGCAGTCCGGTCGGGACTAGAATCTACGAGCAGTACTTC | TRBJ2-7 | TRBD2 | few | TRBV28
CASSTVNTGELFF | TGTGCCAGCTCAACAGTCAACACCGGGGAGCTGTTTTTT | TRBJ2-2 | . | . | TRBV2
CASSESVDREYNGYTF | TGCGCCAGCAGTGAGTCGGTGGACAGGGAATATAATGGCTACACCTTC | TRBJ1-2 | TRBD1 | . | TRBV10-2
CASSQVGGREKLFF | TGTGCCAGCAGCCAGGTGGGGGGTCGTGAAAAACTGTTTTTT | TRBJ1-4 | . | . | TRBV11-2
CASSFRQGLVGGYTF | TGTGCCAGCAGTTTCCGACAGGGCTTGGTAGGAGGCTACACCTTC | TRBJ1-2 | TRBD1 | . | TRBV27
CASSPRQGTDYGYTF | TGTGCCAGCTCACCCAGACAGGGTACCGACTATGGCTACACCTTC | TRBJ1-2 | TRBD1 | . | TRBV18
CASSPGAGGDYGYTF | TGTGCCAGCTCCCCGGGAGCGGGAGGTGACTATGGCTACACCTTC | TRBJ1-2 | . | . | TRBV18
CASSAGTTSNEQFF | TGTGCCAGCAGTGCGGGAACAACTAGTAATGAGCAGTTCTTC | TRBJ2-1 | . | . | TRBV27
CASSDSAGGDTQYF | TGTGCCAGCAGTGATTCCGCAGGGGGGGATACGCAGTATTTT | TRBJ2-3 | . | once | TRBV28
CSVRGQGSQPQHF | TGCAGCGTTAGGGGACAGGGCTCCCAGCCCCAGCATTTT | TRBJ1-5 | TRBD1 | once | TRBV29-1
CATSKATGSTYEQYF | TGTGCCACCAGCAAAGCGACAGGGTCCACCTACGAGCAGTACTTC | TRBJ2-7 | TRBD1 | . | TRBV15
CASGPGTGYGYTF | TGCGCCAGCGGACCCGGGACAGGCTATGGCTACACCTTC | TRBJ1-2 | TRBD1 | . | TRBV4-1
CASSLDSQRLRSSYNEQFF | TGTGCCAGCAGCTTAGATTCGCAGCGTTTAAGATCCTCCTACAATGAGCAGTTCTTC | TRBJ2-1 | . | . | TRBV11-2
CATSREVAGELFF | TGTGCCACCAGCCGGGAGGTTGCGGGGGAGCTGTTTTTT | TRBJ2-2 | TRBD2 | . | TRBV15
CASRVAGGPRGEQFF | TGCGCCAGCAGGGTTGCGGGAGGGCCGCGTGGTGAGCAGTTCTTC | TRBJ2-1 | TRBD2 | . | TRBV5-1
CSVSRQNEKLFF | TGCAGCGTTTCTCGACAGAATGAAAAACTGTTTTTT | TRBJ1-4 | . | few | TRBV29-1
CASSLGPGYNSPLHF | TGTGCCAGCAGCTTAGGGCCGGGATATAATTCACCCCTCCACTTT | TRBJ1-6 | . | . | TRBV7-2
CASSLLVSYEQYF | TGTGCCAGCAGCTTGTTAGTCTCCTACGAGCAGTACTTC | TRBJ2-7 | . | . | TRBV7-9
CSGGPVQGARGYTF | TGCAGCGGGGGACCGGTTCAGGGGGCGCGAGGCTACACCTTC | TRBJ1-2 | TRBD1 | . | TRBV29-1
CASSFVSRGRAFF | TGTGCCAGCAGTTTTGTATCCCGGGGGAGAGCTTTCTTT | TRBJ1-1 | . | . | TRBV28